These 12 T cell receptor beta chains were sequenced from one sample in a study of T cell responses to AZD1222 COVID-19 vaccine. This table comes from immunoSEQ multiplex PCR, and its TCRdb copy is limited to in-frame clones, with some not included. Of roughly 100,000 clones listed, about 93% are singletons. Specimen: peripheral blood, collected on day 0 of AZD1222 vaccination. Receptors originate from an adult in good health.

This chain connects TRBV20-1 to TRBJ2-3; 9 bases line up with TRBD2. This CDR3 is 14 amino acids long. CDR1 is DFQATT, CDR2 SNEGSKA, per germline (reference sequence). V trimming: 3 bases; J trimming: 8 bases; junction bases outside the gene matches: 9. CDR3 in DNA: TGCAGTGCTAGTCGACTAGCGGAAGAGGTTACGCAGTATTTT. Translating gives CSASRLAEEVTQYF.

This chain connects TRBV5-4 to TRBJ1-5, with D unresolved. V gave up 0 bases and J gave up 7 bases, with 5 bases separating them. Germline V gene sequence: CDR1 SGHNT, CDR2 YYREEE (reference sequence). This CDR3 has 12 residues. CDR3 protein: CASSLDGQPQHF. The DNA for the CDR3 is TGTGCCAGCAGCTTGGATGGGCAGCCCCAGCATTTT.

The chain couples TRBV19 to TRBJ1-5; no definite D call. The CDR3 totals 15 residues. V lost 2 bases and J 0 bases, leaving 8 bases between the germline ends. In germline, CDR1 is LNHDA, CDR2 SQIVND (reference sequence). The DNA of the CDR3 is TGTGCCAGTAGTATACAGTCCCCTAGCAATCAGCCCCAGCATTTT. This encodes CASSIQSPSNQPQHF.

The chain combines TRBV10-3 with TRBJ2-2; TRBD2 matches at 15 bases. J lost 4 bases, V lost 0 bases, and 6 bases had no gene match. Germline CDR1 reads ENHRY; CDR2 reads SYGVKD. The CDR3 loop spans 19 amino acids. CDR3 coding DNA: TGTGCCATCAGTGAGTCGAGGGGGACTAGCGGGAGGCCCACCGGGGAGCTGTTTTTT. Translating gives CAISESRGTSGRPTGELFF.

The chain couples TRBV12-3 or TRBV12-4 to TRBJ2-2; no definite D call. The V gene lost 3 bases and the J gene lost 6 bases, with 8 bases spanning the gap. The CDR3 sequence is 13 residues long. CDR3 sequence (DNA): TGTGCCAGCAGTTTGGATCGTTCCGGGGAGCTGTTTTTT. It codes for CASSLDRSGELFF.

The gene calls are TRBV11-3 and TRBJ2-7, with D maybe TRBD2 (5 bases). CDR1 and CDR2 from the germline V gene are SGHNT and YENEEA. The CDR3 has 15 amino acids. V was trimmed by 3 bases and J by 3 bases, leaving 15 bases between them. For the CDR3, the DNA is TGTGCCAGCAGCTTTCGGCCTAGCTGGTTCTACGAGCAGTACTTC. The encoded protein is CASSFRPSWFYEQYF.

The V call is TRBV28, the J call TRBJ1-1; the D gene is possibly TRBD1 (5 bases). Germline V gene sequence: CDR1 MDHEN, CDR2 SYDVKM. CDR3 length equals 15 residues. The germline V and J ends were trimmed by 3 bases and 2 bases, with 13 bases remaining between them. Here the CDR3 DNA reads TGTGCCAGCAGTTTTGGGGCTATCCCCAACACTGAAGCTTTCTTT. Its protein product is CASSFGAIPNTEAFF.

V is TRBV9 and J is TRBJ2-7; D is perhaps TRBD1 or TRBD2 (6 bases each). Between the trimmed V and J ends, which lost 3 bases and 2 bases, there was a span of 18 bases. The CDR3 has 16 residues. Germline CDR1 reads SGDLS; CDR2 reads YYNGEE. The CDR3, as DNA: TGTGCCAGCAGCGAGAAGGGGGGATTGACCACCTACGAGCAGTACTTC. Residues: CASSEKGGLTTYEQYF.

This chain connects TRBV27 to TRBJ2-5; 8 nucleotides agree with TRBD2. CDR1 and CDR2 (germline): MNHEY, SMNVEV (reference sequence). The CDR3 runs 17 residues. J was trimmed by 4 bases and V by 4 bases; bases with no gene match: 14. The CDR3 DNA reads as TGTGCCAGCAGTTGGATAAGTAGCGGGAAGAGAAGAGAGACCCAGTACTTC. Protein sequence: CASSWISSGKRRETQYF.

This chain connects TRBV2 to TRBJ1-2, with D unclear. The CDR3 has 14 residues. CDR1 and CDR2 (germline): SNHLY, FYNNEI. V lost 4 bases and J lost 5, with 14 bases in between. The CDR3 loop is CASSVFSGEYGYTF. DNA of the CDR3: TGTGCCAGCAGTGTGTTTTCGGGCGAGTATGGCTACACCTTC.

This sequence joins TRBV27 and TRBJ2-4; TRBD2 agrees at 10 bases. The CDR3 spans 14 residues. Trimming removed 5 bases from V and 3 bases from J; junction bases left unmatched: 1. The V gene's germline CDR1 is MNHEY and CDR2 SMNVEV (reference sequence). CDR3 amino acids: CASSPSGSKNIQYF. Written as DNA, the CDR3 is TGTGCCAGCAGTCCTAGCGGGAGCAAAAACATTCAGTACTTC.

The genes are TRBV4-1 and TRBJ1-3; no clear D gene. The V gene's germline CDR1 is MGHRA and CDR2 YSYEKL. V lost 4 bases, J lost 0 bases, and 10 bases lay in between. This CDR3 spans 15 amino acids. CDR3 DNA sequence: TGCGCCAGCAGCCCGATTAATCCCTCTGGAAACACCATATATTTT. Translated: CASSPINPSGNTIYF.